A single sample is the source of the 21 T cell receptor beta chains below, sequenced in a study of CD4 T cells in relation to SARS-CoV-2 and coronaviruses. Repertoires were generated with immunoSEQ multiplex PCR, while TCRdb's copy carries only in-frame clones and drops some. The data contain 50,000 to 65,000 clones, 92% of them seen just once; the ten biggest clones take up roughly 0.4%. Specimen: naive CD4+ T cells from PBMCs. The subset denotes: naive CD4+ T cells isolated by negative enrichment. These receptors originate from an adult with COVID-19.

The V and J genes are TRBV6-1 and TRBJ1-6, with D perhaps matching TRBD1 (6 bases). Germline CDR1 and CDR2: MNHNS and SASEGT. The V gene lost 2 bases and the J gene lost 9 bases, with 14 bases spanning the gap. CDR3 length: 15 residues. The CDR3 sequence: CASSEFVRGGSPLHF. CDR3 in DNA: TGTGCCAGCAGTGAATTCGTGCGAGGGGGTTCACCCCTCCACTTT.

The chain combines TRBV7-9 with TRBJ2-7; D is unresolved. V lost 4 bases, J lost 4 bases, and 11 bases lay in between. Per germline, CDR1 SEHNR and CDR2 FQNEAQ (reference sequence). This CDR3 is built from 13 residues. The CDR3 spells CASSSGNGYEQYF. CDR3 coding DNA: TGTGCCAGCAGCTCAGGCAACGGGTACGAGCAGTACTTC.

In DNA, the CDR3 is TGTGCCAGCAGTGAATTGTTCCGATCGCCGATTCAGCCCCAGCATTTT. Protein product: CASSELFRSPIQPQHF. The chain employs TRBV25-1 and TRBJ1-5, with D unclear. Per the germline V gene, CDR1 is MGHDK and CDR2 is SYGVNS. Trimming removed 1 base at V and 6 bases at J, with 16 bases between. The CDR3 has 16 amino acids. The variable domain in full, with the rest retrieved from reference TRBV25-1 and TRBJ1-5, is EADIYQTPRYLVIGTGKKITLECSQTMGHDKMYWYQQDPGMELHLIHYSYGVNSTEKGDLSSESTVSRIRTEHFPLTLESARPSHTSQYLCASSELFRSPIQPQHFGDGTRLSIL.

The CDR3 region has the DNA TGTGCCAGCTCGCTCTCTGAGGGGACCGAGCAGTTCTTC. Protein product: CASSLSEGTEQFF. J is TRBJ2-1 and V is TRBV18; D possibly uses TRBD1 or TRBD2 (5 bases each). The CDR3 spans 13 residues. Trimming took off 6 bases at V and 10 bases at J, with 16 bases between the two ends. CDR1 and CDR2 (germline): KGHSH, LQKENI.

This clone was seen only once. The chain couples TRBV5-1 to TRBJ2-5; a possible D gene is TRBD2 (5 bases). Germline CDR1 reads SGHRS; CDR2 reads YFSETQ. This CDR3 contains 15 residues. The V end lost 2 bases, the J end lost 5 bases, and 16 bases lay between the germline ends. The CDR3 loop reads CASSLSKRGWETQYF. CDR3 coding DNA: TGCGCCAGCAGCTTATCCAAACGGGGATGGGAGACCCAGTACTTC.

The V gene is TRBV7-2, the J gene TRBJ1-5, with D tentatively TRBD1 (5 bases). This CDR3 has 14 amino acids. V was clipped by 1 base and J by 7 bases, with 11 bases between them. The germline V gene encodes CDR1 SGHTA and CDR2 FQGNSA. In DNA form, the CDR3 reads TGTGCCAGCAGCTTAGTGGGGCGCGGGCAGCCCCAGCATTTT. Residues: CASSLVGRGQPQHF.

The chain combines TRBV11-2 with TRBJ2-1; D possibly corresponds to TRBD1 (6 bases). Germline lookup yields CDR1 SGHAT and CDR2 FQNNGV. CDR3 length: 16 residues. V was cut by 5 bases and J by 3 bases, with 17 bases left in between. The CDR3 sequence is CASSLRIGDNYNEQFF. The CDR3 nucleotides read TGTGCCAGCAGCCTTAGGATAGGGGACAACTACAATGAGCAGTTCTTC.

The chain couples TRBV2 to TRBJ2-7; 9 bases align to TRBD2. The germline V gene encodes CDR1 SNHLY and CDR2 FYNNEI. The length of the CDR3 is 15 residues. Losses at the gene ends were 4 bases for V and 4 bases for J; bases not matched to a gene: 8. The CDR3 here is CASSVRAGGSYEQYF. As DNA, the CDR3 is TGTGCCAGCAGTGTTCGAGCGGGAGGAAGTTACGAGCAGTACTTC.

V and J are TRBV29-1 and TRBJ2-3; D may be TRBD2 (5 bases). The CDR3 sequence is 14 residues long. CDR1 is SQVTM, CDR2 ANQGSEA, per germline. V was clipped by 2 bases and J by 1 base, with 10 bases between them. Here the CDR3 DNA reads TGCAGCGTTGAAAGAGGGAGAGGCACAGATACGCAGTATTTT. Amino acid sequence: CSVERGRGTDTQYF.

The genes are TRBV9 and TRBJ2-5; 7 bases match TRBD1. This CDR3 has 15 residues. J was trimmed by 7 bases and V by 0 bases; bases with no gene match: 9. Per germline, CDR1 SGDLS and CDR2 YYNGEE. Written as DNA, the CDR3 is TGTGCCAGCAGCGTAGGACAGGGCGCGACCGTGACCCAGTACTTC. Translation: CASSVGQGATVTQYF.

The chain is built from TRBV7-6 and TRBJ1-5; 8 bases map to TRBD1. Trimming at V came to 1 base and at J to 7 bases, leaving 6 bases not matched to a gene. CDR3 length: 15 residues. Germline CDR1 and CDR2: SGHVS and FNYEAQ. The CDR3 protein is CASSLGAGGAQPQHF. CDR3 nucleotide sequence: TGTGCCAGCAGCTTAGGGGCAGGGGGCGCCCAGCCCCAGCATTTT.

V usage is TRBV11-2 and J usage is TRBJ2-3; a possible D gene is TRBD1 (5 bases). The CDR3 runs to 15 residues. Trimming removed 3 bases from V and 3 bases from J, with 13 bases in between. Per the germline V gene, CDR1 is SGHAT and CDR2 is FQNNGV. This chain's CDR3 is CASSFSGHMTDTQYF. The CDR3 DNA reads TGTGCCAGCAGCTTTTCAGGACACATGACAGATACGCAGTATTTT.

V and J are TRBV11-2 and TRBJ2-2, with TRBD1 identical over 9 bases. The germline gives CDR1 SGHAT, CDR2 FQNNGV. The length of the CDR3 is 19 residues. Trimming removed 5 bases from V and 8 bases from J; junction bases left unmatched: 21. CDR3 sequence reads: CASSPKYRGRFVSFGELFF. CDR3 DNA: TGTGCCAGCAGCCCTAAGTACAGGGGGCGCTTTGTTTCTTTTGGGGAGCTGTTTTTT.

The chain employs TRBV5-1 and TRBJ1-5, with TRBD1 as a possible D gene (5 bases). The CDR3 is 15 residues long. The V and J ends lost 2 bases and 1 base respectively, with 10 bases between them. Germline assignment: CDR1 SGHRS and CDR2 YFSETQ. Here the CDR3 DNA reads TGCGCCAGCAGCTTCGGGACGACCAGCAATCAGCCCCAGCATTTT. Its protein product is CASSFGTTSNQPQHF. The variable domain in full, completed from reference TRBV5-1 and TRBJ1-5, reads KAGVTQTPRYLIKTRGQQVTLSCSPISGHRSVSWYQQTPGQGLQFLFEYFSETQRNKGNFPGRFSGRQFSNSRSEMNVSTLELGDSALYLCASSFGTTSNQPQHFGDGTRLSIL.

The chain employs TRBV5-1 and TRBJ2-2; D is perhaps TRBD1 or TRBD2 (6 bases each). Germline V gene lookup returns CDR1 SGHRS and CDR2 YFSETQ. The CDR3 is 14 amino acids. Trimming shortened V by 5 bases and J by 5 bases, and 13 bases separated the two germline ends. The CDR3, as DNA: TGCGCCAGCAGGAGGGGGGAATGGACCGGGGAGCTGTTTTTT. Its protein product is CASRRGEWTGELFF.

The V and J genes are TRBV7-2 and TRBJ2-2, with 8 bases lining up with TRBD1. Germline values: CDR1 SGHTA, CDR2 FQGNSA. With V trimmed by 6 bases and J by 5 bases, 5 bases remained unmatched. This CDR3 is built from 14 residues. The CDR3 bases are TGTGCCAGCAGAACGCAGGGGGCGACCGGGGAGCTGTTTTTT. Its protein is CASRTQGATGELFF.

This clone appeared once. The rearrangement joins TRBV25-1 to TRBJ2-3, with 9 bases matching TRBD1. The CDR3 contains 15 residues. J gave up 10 bases and V 3 bases, and 11 bases lay outside the gene matches. Germline CDR1 reads MGHDK; CDR2 reads SYGVNS. The CDR3 protein is CASSDLQDRGYAQYF. DNA of the CDR3: TGTGCCAGCAGTGACCTTCAGGACAGGGGTTACGCGCAGTATTTT.

The rearrangement uses TRBV28 and TRBJ2-7, with TRBD1 identical over 9 bases. This CDR3 comprises 15 residues. V was clipped by 5 bases and J by 3 bases; unmatched bases: 8. Per the germline V gene, CDR1 is MDHEN and CDR2 is SYDVKM. The CDR3 nucleotides read TGTGCCAGCAGTGGGGGGGGGACAGGGAACTACGAGCAGTACTTC. Its translation: CASSGGGTGNYEQYF.

This sequence joins TRBV30 and TRBJ2-5, with 9 bases fitting TRBD2. This CDR3 has 14 amino acids. V lost 6 bases and J lost 1; bases outside the gene matches: 6. CDR1 is GTSNPN, CDR2 SVGIG, per germline (reference sequence). In nucleotides, the CDR3 is TGTGCCTGCTACCCGACTAGCGGCCAAGAGACCCAGTACTTC. The encoded protein is CACYPTSGQETQYF.

This clone was observed a few times. The chain recombines TRBV3-1 (or the pseudogene TRBV3-2) with TRBJ2-2; D uncertain. CDR3 length equals 14 residues. Looked up from germline, CDR1 is LGHDT and CDR2 is YNNKEL (reference sequence). Trimming shortened V by 3 bases and J by 7 bases, and 12 bases separated the two germline ends. This CDR3 is CASSHRRSGGELFF. Here the CDR3 DNA reads TGTGCCAGCAGCCATCGCCGCAGTGGCGGGGAGCTGTTTTTT.

The genes are TRBV11-2 and TRBJ2-3, with TRBD2 matching over 13 bases. The germline gives CDR1 SGHAT, CDR2 FQNNGV. This CDR3 spans 16 amino acids. V was clipped by 4 bases and J by 4 bases; unmatched bases: 5. Written as DNA, the CDR3 is TGTGCCAGCAGCTCGGGACTAGCGGGGAGAGCAGATACGCAGTATTTT. This codes for CASSSGLAGRADTQYF.